The source of this T cell receptor beta chain is a study of spatial heterogeneity in lung cancer. Turning to the study itself: More beta-chain than alpha-chain sequences were consistently detected. Study-wide findings and caveats: The study found that expanded intratumoral alpha and beta TCR counts tracked tumor mutation counts.

CDR3 length: 14 amino acids. Trimming at V came to 6 bases and at J to 8 bases, leaving 10 bases not matched to a gene. Time point denoted: sample taken at primary tumor resection. Unsorted whole RNA samples from tumor, nontumor lung or frozen PBMC were sequenced. The library protocol tagged each TCR cDNA with a unique molecular identifier. TCRdb itself ran the 5' RACE reads through MiXCR, one entry per CDR3 protein. In the table there are some 100,000 distinct CDR3 sequences, around 4.3% of which are singletons. This clonotype has ten or more counts. The antigen remains undetermined. This TCR derives from a male donor with early-stage non-small cell lung cancer. This chain links TRBV12-3 or TRBV12-4 with TRBJ2-1; 7 bases align to TRBD2. The sample in question was lung tumor tissue, obtained at surgery. This CDR3 is CASRLADWGDEQFF. CDR3 in DNA: TGTGCCAGCAGGCTAGCGGACTGGGGGGATGAGCAGTTCTTC.